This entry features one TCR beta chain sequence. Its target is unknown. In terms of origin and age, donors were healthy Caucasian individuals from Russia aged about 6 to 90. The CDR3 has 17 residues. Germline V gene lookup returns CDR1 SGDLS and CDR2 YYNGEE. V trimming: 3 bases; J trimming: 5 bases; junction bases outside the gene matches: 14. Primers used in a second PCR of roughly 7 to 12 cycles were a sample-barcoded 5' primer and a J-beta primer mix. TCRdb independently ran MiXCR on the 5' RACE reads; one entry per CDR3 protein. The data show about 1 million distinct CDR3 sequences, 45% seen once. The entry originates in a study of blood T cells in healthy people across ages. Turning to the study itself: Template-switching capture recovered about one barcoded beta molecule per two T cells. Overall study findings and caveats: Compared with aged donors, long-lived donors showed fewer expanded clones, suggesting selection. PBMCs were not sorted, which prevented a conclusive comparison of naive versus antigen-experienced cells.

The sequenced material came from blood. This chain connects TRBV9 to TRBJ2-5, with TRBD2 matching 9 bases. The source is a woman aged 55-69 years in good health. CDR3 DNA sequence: TGTGCCAGCAGCGCCCACACAACGCTAGCGGGACGTGAGACCCAGTACTTC. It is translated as CASSAHTTLAGRETQYF.